The 28 T cell receptor beta chains given below trace back to one sample, sequenced in a study of metastatic and nonmetastatic thyroid tumors. No patient had received any treatment before thyroid surgery. From the PCR reads, TCRdb re-called clones with MiXCR. Of tens of thousands of clones listed, around 18% are singletons. Sequencing used adjacent normal tissue. The receptors were gathered from a male donor with papillary thyroid cancer or a benign thyroid nodule (not recorded which). Some clones in this sample may be carry-over from other donors' samples.

This rearrangement joins TRBV7-8 to TRBJ2-7, with 11 bases lining up with TRBD2. After removal of 5 bases from V and 2 bases from J, the junction contained 5 bases not matched to a gene. Germline-derived CDR1 and CDR2 are SGHVS and FQNEAQ. The CDR3 contains 15 residues. The CDR3 here is CASSIPLAGAYEQYF. The CDR3 DNA follows: TGTGCCAGCAGCATTCCACTAGCGGGAGCCTACGAGCAGTACTTC. Full variable domain (rest looked up from reference TRBV7-8 and TRBJ2-7): GAGVSQSPRYKVAKRGQDVALRCDPISGHVSLFWYQQALGQGPEFLTYFQNEAQLDKSGLPSDRFFAERPEGSVSTLKIQRTQQEDSAVYLCASSIPLAGAYEQYFGPGTRLTVT.

As concerns this clone: The junction departs from germline at one end; a sequencing error may be responsible. The chain couples TRBV7-8 to TRBJ2-3, with D unresolved. The CDR3 totals 13 residues. CDR1 and CDR2 from the germline V gene are SGHVS and FQNEAQ. The CDR3 region is CVSSLHRSDTQYF. Written as DNA, the CDR3 is TGTGTCAGCAGCTTACACCGCTCAGATACGCAGTATTTT.

This clone came up many times. The gene calls are TRBV4-1 and TRBJ1-4; the D is unclear. The germline V gene has CDR1 MGHRA and CDR2 YSYEKL. This CDR3 comprises 15 residues. Trimming pared 2 bases from V and 5 bases from J, leaving 12 bases between. The CDR3 DNA is TGCGCCAGCAGCCAACCGCGGATACGCAATGAAAAACTGTTTTTT. Translation gives CASSQPRIRNEKLFF.

This clone occurred many times. V is TRBV12-5 and J is TRBJ1-1; the D gene is possibly TRBD1 (6 bases). Trimming removed 3 bases at V and 8 bases at J, with 10 bases between. CDR3 length: 12 amino acids. CDR1 and CDR2 from the germline V gene are LGHNT and FRNRAP. Here the CDR3 reads CASGLGGREAFF. The CDR3 bases are TGTGCTAGTGGTTTAGGGGGGCGCGAAGCTTTCTTT.

Ten or more counts support this clone. This chain joins TRBV5-1 and TRBJ2-3, with 9 bases identical to TRBD1. The CDR3 runs to 14 residues. Germline CDR1 is SGHRS and CDR2 is YFSETQ. The ends lost 4 bases at V and 3 bases at J; junction bases unmatched: 3. Here the CDR3 DNA reads TGCGCCAGCAGCACGGGACAGGGAACAGATACGCAGTATTTT. Protein: CASSTGQGTDTQYF.

A note on this clone: Being one base from a much bigger clone, this may be a read error. V and J are TRBV4-1 and TRBJ2-7; D is unresolved. V lost 4 bases and J 5 bases, leaving 12 bases between the germline ends. The CDR3 has 13 amino acids. Germline lookup yields CDR1 MGHRA and CDR2 YSYEKL. CDR3 nucleotide sequence: TGCGCCAGCAGCCTCGCCTGGGGTAACGAGCAGTACTTC. It yields the protein CASSLAWGNEQYF.

This clone appeared many times. Different DNA sequences within this sample yield the same CDR3. CDR3 nucleotides: TGCAGTGCTAGAGGACTAGCGAACACCGGGGAGCTGTTTTTT. This translates into CSARGLANTGELFF. The rearrangement joins TRBV20-1 to TRBJ2-2, with D possibly matching TRBD2 (6 bases). Germline V gives CDR1 DFQATT, CDR2 SNEGSKA (reference sequence). The CDR3 length is 14 residues. V dropped 1 base and J dropped 0 bases, with 6 bases sitting between them.

This clone showed up many times. This chain connects TRBV9 to TRBJ2-7; 8 bases fit TRBD1. V lost 4 bases and J lost 3; bases outside the gene matches: 9. The V gene's germline CDR1 is SGDLS and CDR2 YYNGEE. This CDR3 comprises 15 residues. Here the CDR3 reads CASSSPHGTGYEQYF. CDR3 DNA: TGTGCCAGCAGCAGTCCGCATGGGACAGGCTACGAGCAGTACTTC.

The chain combines TRBV12-3 or TRBV12-4 with TRBJ1-1, with TRBD1 matching 7 bases. The CDR3 covers 14 residues. Trimming cost V 6 bases and J 6 bases; bases outside gene matches: 10. CDR3 region: CASSPSQGRAEAFF. The CDR3 DNA sequence: TGTGCCAGCAGCCCCTCACAGGGGCGGGCTGAAGCTTTCTTT.

This clone was counted at least ten times. The genes are TRBV5-1 and TRBJ1-4; possible D gene TRBD1, 5 bases. Germline CDR1 is SGHRS and CDR2 is YFSETQ. V shed 4 bases and J shed 6 bases, with 10 bases lying between them. There are 13 residues in the CDR3. The CDR3 bases are TGCGCCAGCAGCAGGGGACTGGATGAAAAACTGTTTTTT. Amino acid sequence: CASSRGLDEKLFF. The full variable domain, with the rest looked up from reference TRBV5-1 and TRBJ1-4, is KAGVTQTPRYLIKTRGQQVTLSCSPISGHRSVSWYQQTPGQGLQFLFEYFSETQRNKGNFPGRFSGRQFSNSRSEMNVSTLELGDSALYLCASSRGLDEKLFFGSGTQLSVL.

This clone qualifies as medium-sized (0.01 to 0.1%). This rearrangement joins TRBV6-1 to TRBJ2-2, with D uncertain. Trimming took 6 bases from V and 1 from J, leaving 9 bases between them. Germline CDR1 reads MNHNS; CDR2 reads SASEGT. CDR3 length: 14 amino acids. CDR3 residues: CASSRDLNTGELFF. Written as DNA, the CDR3 is TGTGCCAGCAGCCGAGACCTGAACACCGGGGAGCTGTTTTTT.

This clone was counted ten times or more. V and J are TRBV4-1 and TRBJ1-2, with D uncertain. Looked up from germline, CDR1 is MGHRA and CDR2 is YSYEKL. The V gene lost 0 bases and the J gene lost 2 bases, with 4 bases spanning the gap. CDR3 length: 13 residues. CDR3 residues: CASSQEGNYGYTF. CDR3 nucleotide sequence: TGCGCCAGCAGCCAAGAAGGAAACTATGGCTACACCTTC.

At least ten counts were recorded for this clone. The chain has TRBV5-4 and TRBJ2-3; 9 bases fit TRBD2. The germline CDR1 and CDR2 sequences are SGHNT and YYREEE (reference sequence). The junction had 9 bases not matched to a gene; V was cut back by 1 base and J by 3 bases. The CDR3 spans 17 residues. The CDR3, as DNA: TGTGCCAGCAGCTTGTATCCCCTAGCGGGGACAACAGATACGCAGTATTTT. Protein sequence: CASSLYPLAGTTDTQYF.

This clone was seen at least ten times. The chain carries TRBV7-9 and TRBJ2-7; 10 nucleotides agree with TRBD1. The CDR3 is 14 residues long. Unmatched junction bases numbered 4, after V lost 6 bases and J lost 2 bases. Germline values: CDR1 SEHNR, CDR2 FQNEAQ (reference sequence). The CDR3 DNA follows: TGTGCCAGCAGACCAGGACAGGGGGCCTACGAGCAGTACTTC. Its translation is CASRPGQGAYEQYF.

This clone has at least ten counts. CDR3 bases: TGTGCCAGCAGCTTTGCGGCAGGGAACCCTTCACCCCTCCACTTT. Protein product: CASSFAAGNPSPLHF. The chain has TRBV7-2 and TRBJ1-6, with a tentative D call TRBD1 (5 bases). CDR1 and CDR2 (germline): SGHTA, FQGNSA. V was clipped by 3 bases and J by 9 bases, with 15 bases between them. This CDR3 has 15 residues.

The sample holds many counts of this clone. The chain joins TRBV9 to TRBJ1-3; D ambiguous. The CDR3 loop spans 16 amino acids. With 0 bases removed from V and 0 bases from J, the gap between germline ends came to 10 bases. Germline V gene data show CDR1 as SGDLS and CDR2 as YYNGEE. The CDR3: CASSVGSSLSGNTIYF. The CDR3 coding sequence is TGTGCCAGCAGCGTAGGATCATCCCTCTCTGGAAACACCATATATTTT.

The chain carries TRBV7-2 and TRBJ2-5; 9 bases agree with TRBD2. Germline CDR1 is SGHTA and CDR2 is FQGNSA. V gave up 5 bases and J gave up 8 bases; unmatched junction bases: 18. CDR3 length equals 17 residues. This CDR3 is CASSIVASGNIWHTQYF. The DNA for the CDR3 is TGTGCCAGCAGCATAGTGGCTAGCGGGAATATATGGCATACCCAGTACTTC.

This clone was counted ten times or more. The chain joins TRBV27 to TRBJ2-4; D remains unclear. The CDR3 runs to 16 residues. V gave up 0 bases and J gave up 0 bases, with 9 bases separating them. Germline V gene sequence: CDR1 MNHEY, CDR2 SMNVEV (reference sequence). The CDR3 nucleotides read TGTGCCAGCAGTTTATCGTGGCGCCAAGCCAAAAACATTCAGTACTTC. It yields the protein CASSLSWRQAKNIQYF.

This clone appeared many times. The chain couples TRBV30 to TRBJ2-1; 13 nucleotides match TRBD2. The CDR3 is 13 residues long. After removal of 4 bases from V and 7 bases from J, the junction contained 1 base not matched to a gene. In germline, CDR1 is GTSNPN, CDR2 SVGIG (reference sequence). The CDR3: CAWKGLAGNEQFF. CDR3 nucleotide sequence: TGTGCCTGGAAGGGACTAGCGGGGAATGAGCAGTTCTTC.

Only a few counts were recorded for this clone. The chain combines TRBV6-1 with TRBJ1-1; D ambiguous. CDR1 MNHNS and CDR2 SASEGT come from the germline V gene. The length of the CDR3 is 13 residues. Trimming shortened V by 8 bases and J by 0 bases, and 10 bases separated the two germline ends. This chain's CDR3 is CASQSTLNTEAFF. The DNA for the CDR3 is TGTGCCAGCCAATCGACGTTGAACACTGAAGCTTTCTTT.

As regards this clone: No conserved phenylalanine or tryptophan ends this CDR3, so it is likely a read error. The DNA is omitted, as the CDR3 cannot be located on it reliably, and the CDR3 follows TCRdb's listing. The J gene is TRBJ1-2, the V gene TRBV19; TRBD1 was called by the table and not checked on the DNA. The CDR3 length equals 17 residues, ends included. Per germline, CDR1 LNHDA and CDR2 SQIVND (reference sequence). This CDR3 is CASSNDSRQAGWSGSTV.

This clone was recorded at least ten times. The V call is TRBV9, the J call TRBJ2-2; 14 nucleotides match TRBD2. The germline gives CDR1 SGDLS, CDR2 YYNGEE. Germline trimming cut 7 bases from V and 4 bases from J; bases unmatched to any gene: 15. CDR3 length: 19 residues. The CDR3 is CASGSSGGLAGVGTGELFF. For the CDR3, the DNA is TGTGCCAGCGGGTCCTCGGGGGGACTAGCGGGAGTTGGCACCGGGGAGCTGTTTTTT.

This clone showed up many times. The gene calls are TRBV20-1 and TRBJ1-2; D call uncertain. Germline CDR1 is DFQATT and CDR2 is SNEGSKA (reference sequence). The CDR3 covers 11 residues. V was trimmed by 6 bases and J by 8 bases, leaving 13 bases between them. CDR3 residues: CSAPVSYGYTF. The CDR3 nucleotides are TGCAGTGCCCCGGTGAGCTACGGCTACACCTTC.

This clone has only a few counts. The chain employs TRBV29-1 and TRBJ2-2; D gene ambiguous. Germline V lookup: CDR1 SQVTM, CDR2 ANQGSEA. The CDR3 runs 14 residues. The V and J ends lost 2 bases and 0 bases respectively, with 7 bases between them. The CDR3 DNA sequence: TGCAGCGTTGAATCGCAGTCGAACACCGGGGAGCTGTTTTTT. The encoded protein is CSVESQSNTGELFF.

This clone was observed a single time. The rearrangement joins TRBV11-2 to TRBJ2-5, with 10 bases lining up with TRBD1. Germline V CDR1 and CDR2: SGHAT, FQNNGV. The V gene end was trimmed by 5 bases and the J gene end by 5 bases; junction bases not matched to a gene: 11. CDR3 length equals 16 residues. DNA of the CDR3: TGTGCCAGCAGCCTTCCGGACAGGGGGGCGGTGGAGACCCAGTACTTC. Residues: CASSLPDRGAVETQYF.

J is TRBJ1-1 and V is TRBV20-1; D is unresolved. Germline CDR1 DFQATT, CDR2 SNEGSKA (reference sequence). Trimming pared 1 base from V and 4 bases from J, leaving 16 bases between. The CDR3 runs to 15 residues. The CDR3 here is CSARALHGDGTEAFF. The CDR3 nucleotides read TGCAGTGCTAGAGCTCTACATGGGGATGGCACTGAAGCTTTCTTT.

This clone was seen at least ten times. The V call is TRBV4-2, the J call TRBJ2-2; D remains unclear. The germline V and J ends were trimmed by 1 base and 3 bases, with 9 bases remaining between them. The CDR3 has 15 residues. Germline CDR1 LGHNA, CDR2 YNFKEQ. The CDR3 here is CASSQAYRDTGELFF. The CDR3 coding sequence is TGTGCCAGCAGCCAAGCTTACCGGGACACCGGGGAGCTGTTTTTT.

This clone was detected ten times or more. V gene TRBV7-9 combines with J gene TRBJ1-1; D not certain. Trimming removed 5 bases at V and 5 bases at J, with 12 bases between. Germline assignment: CDR1 SEHNR and CDR2 FQNEAQ (reference sequence). The CDR3 runs 13 residues. The CDR3 sequence is CASSLLIGTEAFF. For the CDR3, the DNA is TGTGCCAGCAGCCTACTTATCGGTACTGAAGCTTTCTTT.